A selection of T cell receptor beta chains follows, all from one sample in a study of OX40 agonist ivuxolimab in advanced cancers. Repertoires were generated with immunoSEQ multiplex PCR, while TCRdb's copy carries only in-frame clones and drops some. Here the sample spans tens of thousands of clones, 90% being singletons. Sequenced material: CD4+ or CD8+ T cells sorted from blood, taken in a trial of the OX40 agonist ivuxolimab. The receptor set was obtained from an adult with an advanced solid tumor such as melanoma, head and neck, liver or kidney cancer. Each CDR3 is given with its conserved first and last residue. A D gene is named only where the DNA matches it firmly. The size of a clone is reported for some rows only, either as once, few or many, or as a class for expanded clones.

>.|TRBJ1-2|TRBV19|15|.
TGTGCCAGTATGGGCCCACTGGGCGCGAACTATGGCTACACCTTC
CASMGPLGANYGYTF
>once|TRBJ1-1|TRBV11-3|17|TRBD1
TGTGCCAGCAGCTTAGGGGCAGGGGGTCCCATGAACACTGAAGCTTTCTTT
CASSLGAGGPMNTEAFF
>.|TRBJ2-1|TRBV5-1|15|TRBD1
TGCGCCAGCAGCCAGGGACAGGGGGGCCACAATGAGCAGTTCTTC
CASSQGQGGHNEQFF
>.|TRBJ2-5|TRBV7-2|16|TRBD2
TGTGCCAGCAGCCAGGGACTAGCGGGGGGCCAAGAGACCCAGTACTTC
CASSQGLAGGQETQYF
>.|TRBJ1-1|TRBV21-1|16|.
TGTGCCAGCAGCAAACTTCGGGGGGCCATGGACACTGAAGCTTTCTTT
CASSKLRGAMDTEAFF
>.|TRBJ1-4|TRBV2|14|.
TGTGCCAGCAGAGCAGGGACAACTAATGAAAAACTGTTTTTT
CASRAGTTNEKLFF
>.|TRBJ2-6|TRBV9|14|.
TGTGCCAGCAGCGCCCCCTCTGGGGCCAACGTCCTGACTTTC
CASSAPSGANVLTF
>.|TRBJ2-5|TRBV11-1|11|.
TGTGCCAGCAGCCTGGGGGAGACCCAGTACTTC
CASSLGETQYF
>.|TRBJ2-5|TRBV30|13|.
TGTGCCTGGAGGCCTAGGGCGGGGGAGACCCAGTACTTC
CAWRPRAGETQYF
>.|TRBJ1-1|TRBV19|12|.
TGTGCCAGTAGCAAGGGGGGGACTGAAGCTTTCTTT
CASSKGGTEAFF
>.|TRBJ2-7|TRBV15|17|.
TGTGCCACCAGCAGAGAGGACATTTACCTCAGCTCCTACGAGCAGTACTTC
CATSREDIYLSSYEQYF
>.|TRBJ2-4|TRBV5-4|15|.
TGTGCCAGCAGCTTGGATGGGGGGGGCGTGGACATTCAGTACTTC
CASSLDGGGVDIQYF
>.|TRBJ2-3|TRBV5-1|15|TRBD1
TGCGCCAGCAGCCTGACAGGGATCAGCACAGATACGCAGTATTTT
CASSLTGISTDTQYF
>.|TRBJ2-5|TRBV18|13|.
TGTGCCAGCTCACGGGACCCCCAAGAGACCCAGTACTTC
CASSRDPQETQYF
>.|TRBJ1-5|TRBV14|13|.
TGTGCCAGCAGCCAAGGGGCGGATCAGCCCCAGCATTTT
CASSQGADQPQHF
>.|TRBJ2-7|TRBV27|16|TRBD1
TGTGCCAGCAGTCCAATGGGACAGGGGGGGGCTGGGCAGCAGTACTTC
CASSPMGQGGAGQQYF
>.|TRBJ2-2|TRBV6-4|14|TRBD2
TGTGCCAGCGGAGAGTTAGCGGGAGCCGGGGAGCTGTTTTTT
CASGELAGAGELFF
>.|TRBJ2-1|TRBV5-4|16|TRBD2
TGTGCCAGCAGCTTGTTGACCGGACTAGCGGGATATGAGCAGTTCTTC
CASSLLTGLAGYEQFF
>.|TRBJ2-7|TRBV11-2|16|TRBD1
TGTGCCAGCAGCTCAATCTCCTACAGGGGTAGCTACGAGCAGTACTTC
CASSSISYRGSYEQYF
>.|TRBJ2-3|TRBV19|14|.
TGTGCCACGTGTGGGGGAGGTGGCACAGATACGCAGTATTTT
CATCGGGGTDTQYF
>.|TRBJ1-2|TRBV5-6|14|.
TGTGCCAGCAGCCCGCCGACAGGAGCCCTAGGCTACACCTTC
CASSPPTGALGYTF
>.|TRBJ1-1|TRBV6-5|14|.
TGTGCCAGCAGTTACGCAGGGAGGAACACTGAAGCTTTCTTT
CASSYAGRNTEAFF
>.|TRBJ1-1|TRBV7-3|15|TRBD1
TGTGCCAGCAGCTTAAACCGGGACAGGAACACTGAAGCTTTCTTT
CASSLNRDRNTEAFF
>.|TRBJ2-3|TRBV19|14|.
TGTGCCAGTAGTATAGGCAGGGATACAGATACGCAGTATTTT
CASSIGRDTDTQYF
>few|TRBJ2-3|TRBV5-1|15|TRBD2
TGCGCCAGCAGGCTTACTGGCGGGGGGGGAGATACGCAGTATTTT
CASRLTGGGGDTQYF
>.|TRBJ2-5|TRBV19|15|.
TGTGCCAGTAGTATCGGGGGAGCCAGGGGGGAGACCCAGTACTTC
CASSIGGARGETQYF
>.|TRBJ1-3|TRBV18|13|.
TGTGCCAGCTCACGAGACTCTGGAAACACCATATATTTT
CASSRDSGNTIYF
>.|TRBJ2-5|TRBV13|16|TRBD2
TGTGCCAGCAGCTTCCGACTAGCAGAGTACCAAGAGACCCAGTACTTC
CASSFRLAEYQETQYF
>few|TRBJ1-2|TRBV6-6|14|TRBD1
TGTGCCAGCACCATACCCGGACAGGGTAAGGGCTACACCTTC
CASTIPGQGKGYTF
>.|TRBJ2-1|TRBV7-7|16|TRBD2
TGTGCTAGCAGCTCCGGGACTAGTCCCTCCTACAATGAGCAGTTCTTC
CASSSGTSPSYNEQFF
>.|TRBJ2-1|TRBV11-3|15|.
TGTGCCAGCAGCCTTCAGGGGGGCCAGGGCAATGAGCAGTTCTTC
CASSLQGGQGNEQFF
>.|TRBJ2-7|TRBV14|18|TRBD2
TGTGCCAGCAGCCAAGATCCTTCGCTAGCGGGCAATTCCTACGAGCAGTACTTC
CASSQDPSLAGNSYEQYF
>.|TRBJ2-2|TRBV6-6|11|.
TGTGCCAGCTCTGATACCGGGGAGCTGTTTTTT
CASSDTGELFF
>.|TRBJ2-3|TRBV12-5|15|TRBD1
TGTGCTAGTGGTTCCGGGACAGTCAACACAGATACGCAGTATTTT
CASGSGTVNTDTQYF
>.|TRBJ2-1|TRBV28|16|TRBD2
TGTGCCAGCACCGGGACTAGCGGGAGGTCATCTGATGAGCAGTTCTTC
CASTGTSGRSSDEQFF
>few|TRBJ1-2|TRBV30|15|.
TGTGCCTGGAGCGGTCTTCTGGGGATGGGGAATGGCTACACCTTC
CAWSGLLGMGNGYTF
>.|TRBJ2-3|TRBV7-6|16|TRBD1
TGTGCCAGCAGCTTAAACAGGGGGCCGAGCACAGATACGCAGTATTTT
CASSLNRGPSTDTQYF
>.|TRBJ1-1|TRBV7-3|13|.
TGTGCCAGCAGCTTAATACGGAACACTGAAGCTTTCTTT
CASSLIRNTEAFF
>.|TRBJ1-4|TRBV6-1|14|.
TGTGCCAGCAGTCGGGACGGTACTAATGAAAAACTGTTTTTT
CASSRDGTNEKLFF
>.|TRBJ2-1|TRBV27|16|TRBD1
TGTGCCAGCAGTTTATGGGCAGGGGGCCTCTACAATGAGCAGTTCTTC
CASSLWAGGLYNEQFF
>few|TRBJ1-3|TRBV5-4|14|.
TGTGCCAGCAGCTTGGATGGGGTTGGAAACACCATATATTTT
CASSLDGVGNTIYF
>.|TRBJ2-3|TRBV5-1|16|.
TGCGCCAGCAGCTTGGGTCCGGGAGAGAGATCAGATACGCAGTATTTT
CASSLGPGERSDTQYF